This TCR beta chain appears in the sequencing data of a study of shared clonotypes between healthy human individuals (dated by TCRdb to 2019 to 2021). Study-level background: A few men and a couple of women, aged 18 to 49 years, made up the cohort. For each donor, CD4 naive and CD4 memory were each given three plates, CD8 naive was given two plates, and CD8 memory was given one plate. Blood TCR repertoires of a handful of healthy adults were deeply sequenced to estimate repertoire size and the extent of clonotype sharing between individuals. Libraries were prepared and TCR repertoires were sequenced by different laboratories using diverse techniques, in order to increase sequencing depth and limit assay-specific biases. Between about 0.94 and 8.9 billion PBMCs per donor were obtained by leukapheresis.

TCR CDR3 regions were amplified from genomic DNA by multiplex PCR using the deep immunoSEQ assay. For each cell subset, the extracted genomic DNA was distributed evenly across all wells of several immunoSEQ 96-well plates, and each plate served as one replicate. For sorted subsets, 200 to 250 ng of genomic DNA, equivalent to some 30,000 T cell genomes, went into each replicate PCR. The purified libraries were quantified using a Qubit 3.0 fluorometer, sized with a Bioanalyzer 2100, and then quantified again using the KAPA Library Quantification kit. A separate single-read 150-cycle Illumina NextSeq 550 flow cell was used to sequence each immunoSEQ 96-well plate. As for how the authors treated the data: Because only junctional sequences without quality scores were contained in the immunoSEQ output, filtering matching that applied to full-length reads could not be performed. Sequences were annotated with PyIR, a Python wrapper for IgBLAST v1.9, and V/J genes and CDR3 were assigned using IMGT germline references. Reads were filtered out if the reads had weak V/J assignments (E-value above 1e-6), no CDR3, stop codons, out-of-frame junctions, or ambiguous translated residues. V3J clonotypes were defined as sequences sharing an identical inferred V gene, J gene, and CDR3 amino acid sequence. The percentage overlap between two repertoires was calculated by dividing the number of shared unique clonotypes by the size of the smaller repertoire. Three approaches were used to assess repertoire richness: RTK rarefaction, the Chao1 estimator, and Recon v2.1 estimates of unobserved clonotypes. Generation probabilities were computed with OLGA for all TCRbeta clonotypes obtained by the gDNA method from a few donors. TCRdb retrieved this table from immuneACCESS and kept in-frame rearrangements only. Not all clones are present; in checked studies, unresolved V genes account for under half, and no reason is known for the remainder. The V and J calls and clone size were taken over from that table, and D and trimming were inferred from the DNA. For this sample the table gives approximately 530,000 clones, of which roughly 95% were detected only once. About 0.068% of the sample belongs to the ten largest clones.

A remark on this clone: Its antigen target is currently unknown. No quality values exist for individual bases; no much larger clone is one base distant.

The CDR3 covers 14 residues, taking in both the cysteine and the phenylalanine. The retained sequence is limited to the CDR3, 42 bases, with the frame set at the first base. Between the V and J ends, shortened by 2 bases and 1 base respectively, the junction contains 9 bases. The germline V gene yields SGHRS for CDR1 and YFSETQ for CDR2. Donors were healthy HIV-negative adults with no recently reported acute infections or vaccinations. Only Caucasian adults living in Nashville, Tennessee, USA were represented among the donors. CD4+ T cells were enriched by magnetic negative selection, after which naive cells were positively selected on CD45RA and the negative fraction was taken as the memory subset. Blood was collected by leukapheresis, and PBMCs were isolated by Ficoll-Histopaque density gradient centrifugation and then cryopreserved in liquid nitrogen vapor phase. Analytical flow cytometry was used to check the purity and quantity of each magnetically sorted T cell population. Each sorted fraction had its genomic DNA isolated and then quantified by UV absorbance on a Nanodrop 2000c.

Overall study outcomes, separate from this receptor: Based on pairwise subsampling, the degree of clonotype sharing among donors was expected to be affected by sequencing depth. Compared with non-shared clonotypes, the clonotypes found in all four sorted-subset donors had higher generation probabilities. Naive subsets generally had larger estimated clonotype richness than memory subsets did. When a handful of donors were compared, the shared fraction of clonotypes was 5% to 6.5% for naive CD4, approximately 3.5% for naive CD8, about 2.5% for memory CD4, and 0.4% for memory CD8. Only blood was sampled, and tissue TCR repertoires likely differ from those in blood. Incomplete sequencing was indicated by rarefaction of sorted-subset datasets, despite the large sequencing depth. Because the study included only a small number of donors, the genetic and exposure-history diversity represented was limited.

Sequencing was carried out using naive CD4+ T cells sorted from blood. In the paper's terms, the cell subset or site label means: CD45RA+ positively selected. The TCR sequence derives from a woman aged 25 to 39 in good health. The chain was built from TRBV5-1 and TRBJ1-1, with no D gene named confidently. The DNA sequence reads TGCGCCAGCAGCTTCGCCGATAGGAACACTGAAGCTTTCTTT. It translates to CASSFADRNTEAFF.